This T cell receptor (beta chain) originates from a study of shared clonotypes between healthy human individuals. Measured with immunoSEQ multiplex PCR; TCRdb has only the in-frame clones, and not every one. This table has hundreds of thousands of clones, 90% to 97% appearing once. Selected positively for CCR7 and CD45RO-negative, naive CD8 cells excluded terminally differentiated effector memory CD45RA+ cells. The CDR3 runs to 13 residues. Germline V lookup: CDR1 MDHEN, CDR2 SYDVKM. V was pared by 3 bases and J by 7 bases, with 4 bases of the junction left unmatched. With respect to this clone: The antigen is undetermined.

Study-wide results and caveats: A handful of donors shared around 5.2% of their naive CD4 clonotypes. Sorted-subset sequencing, rarefaction showed, was incomplete despite large depth.

What was sequenced was naive CD8+ T cells sorted from blood. The TCR comes from a woman aged 25 to 39 in good health. This chain links TRBV28 with TRBJ1-2, with 8 bases aligning to TRBD1. In DNA, the CDR3 is TGTGCCAGCAGTTTCAGGGGGCCTCGTGGCTACACCTTC. It codes for CASSFRGPRGYTF.